This T cell receptor beta chain was identified during a study of blood T cell repertoires in COVID-19 (dated by TCRdb to the early 2020s). About the full investigation: Collaborator samples came from the United States, Italy and Spain and covered acute and convalescent phases of COVID-19. The material from the prospective study consisted of cDNA or gDNA derived from T cells, B-cell-depleted T cells, or PBMCs. The dataset comprised deeply sampled blood TCRbeta repertoires from subjects exposed to, actively infected with, or recovered from COVID-19. The repertoires were released in a freely available public database meant as a resource for research on the immune response to SARS-CoV-2. Samples were obtained from the ongoing ImmuneRACE study (first 160 participants) and from approximately 1,200 subjects provided by 6 global collaborators. Nearly every sample came with metadata listing a de-identified subject ID, COVID-19 status, age in years and sex. HLA class I and class II types, where available, came from metadata supplied by the sample provider rather than from assay-based typing.

A remark on this clone: Its antigen remains unidentified. The sample holds no much larger clone one base away, and base qualities are not on file.

The immunoSEQ Assay, a bias-controlled multiplex PCR, was used to amplify TCRbeta CDR3 regions from genomic DNA. Turning to the authors' computational methods: Nucleated cell counts per sample were estimated from amplification of reference gene primers within the assay. To quantify the absolute abundance of each unique TCRbeta CDR3 rearrangement, sequence reads were collapsed and filtered. For each sample, productive Simpson clonality was calculated as the square root of Simpson's diversity index across productive rearrangements. Drawn from immuneACCESS, this table holds only the in-frame rearrangements with V and J called that TCRdb kept. Clones are partly lost; checked studies trace under half to an unresolved V gene and leave the rest unexplained. The D gene and trimming were derived from the DNA, and the V and J assignments and clone size from that table. This sample gives approximately 440,000 clones in total; more than 70% of them show up just once. The top ten clonotypes cover 10% to 15% of the sample.

One collaborating source in Seattle enrolled patients while the patients were actively infected and followed the patients over time throughout the course of disease. Each collaborating institution followed its own protocols to collect whole blood in K2EDTA tubes. Collaborator samples were shipped for TCRbeta analysis as frozen whole blood, isolated PBMCs, or DNA extracted from either sample type. Trimming costs V 0 bases and J 2 bases, and their ends lie 6 bases apart. CDR1 is given as SGHKS and CDR2 as YYEKEE, both from the germline V gene (reference sequence). The CDR3, cysteine through phenylalanine, is 14 amino acids long. Only CDR3 DNA is held: 42 bases, read in frame from base 1. General findings and caveats noted by the study authors: Clinical and demographic metadata were provided uncurated, with the amount varying by source and participant.

The rearrangement joined TRBV5-5 to TRBJ1-5; the D segment cannot be called with confidence. This clonotype originated in a woman between 50 and 59 years old with COVID-19, enrolled during active disease. The sequencing sample was made of peripheral blood. In nucleotides, the sequence is TGTGCCAGCAGCTTGGGCGCCCGCAATCAGCCCCAGCATTTT. Its protein is CASSLGARNQPQHF.